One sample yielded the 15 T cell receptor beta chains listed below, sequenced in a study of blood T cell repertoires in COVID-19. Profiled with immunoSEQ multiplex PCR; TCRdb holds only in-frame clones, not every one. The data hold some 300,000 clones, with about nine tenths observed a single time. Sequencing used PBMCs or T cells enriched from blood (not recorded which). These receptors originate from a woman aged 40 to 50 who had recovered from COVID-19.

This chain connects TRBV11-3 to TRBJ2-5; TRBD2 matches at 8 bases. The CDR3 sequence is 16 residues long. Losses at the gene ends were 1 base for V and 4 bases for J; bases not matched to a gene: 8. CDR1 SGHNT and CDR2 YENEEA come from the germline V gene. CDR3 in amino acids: CASSLVTGGSGETQYF. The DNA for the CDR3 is TGTGCCAGCAGCTTAGTTACGGGAGGGTCCGGAGAGACCCAGTACTTC.

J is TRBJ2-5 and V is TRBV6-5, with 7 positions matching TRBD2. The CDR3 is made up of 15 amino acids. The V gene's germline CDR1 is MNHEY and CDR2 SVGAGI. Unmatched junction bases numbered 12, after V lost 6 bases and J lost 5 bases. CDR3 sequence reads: CASSRFGLDEETQYF. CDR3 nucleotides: TGTGCCAGCAGCCGCTTTGGACTAGATGAGGAGACCCAGTACTTC.

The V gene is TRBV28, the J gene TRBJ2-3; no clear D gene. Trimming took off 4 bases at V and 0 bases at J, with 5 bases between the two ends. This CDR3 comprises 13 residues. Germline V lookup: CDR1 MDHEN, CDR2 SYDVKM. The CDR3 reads CASSSTSTDTQYF. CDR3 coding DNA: TGTGCCAGCAGTTCTACTAGCACAGATACGCAGTATTTT.

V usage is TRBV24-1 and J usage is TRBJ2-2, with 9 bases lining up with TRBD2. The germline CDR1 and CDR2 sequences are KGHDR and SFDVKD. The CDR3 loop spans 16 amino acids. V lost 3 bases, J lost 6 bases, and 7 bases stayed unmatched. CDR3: CATSDQTSGGAGELFF. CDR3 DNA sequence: TGTGCCACCAGTGATCAGACTAGCGGAGGGGCCGGGGAGCTGTTTTTT.

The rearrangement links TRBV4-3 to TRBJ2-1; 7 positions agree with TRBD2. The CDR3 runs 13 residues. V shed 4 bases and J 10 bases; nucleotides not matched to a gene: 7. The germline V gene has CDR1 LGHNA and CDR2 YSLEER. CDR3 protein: CASSPTSSREQFF. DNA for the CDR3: TGCGCCAGCAGCCCGACTAGCTCAAGGGAGCAGTTCTTC.

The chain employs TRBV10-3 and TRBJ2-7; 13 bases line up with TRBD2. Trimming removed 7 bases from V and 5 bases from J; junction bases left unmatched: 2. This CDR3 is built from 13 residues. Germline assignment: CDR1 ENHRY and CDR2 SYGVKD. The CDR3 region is CAITGLAGDEQYF. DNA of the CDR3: TGTGCCATCACCGGACTAGCGGGAGACGAGCAGTACTTC.

For the CDR3, the DNA is TGTGCCAGCTCTTTGAGGAACAACAATGAGCAGTTCTTC. Translated: CASSLRNNNEQFF. V and J are TRBV7-2 and TRBJ2-1, with D unresolved. The length of the CDR3 is 13 residues. Germline CDR1 reads SGHTA; CDR2 reads FQGNSA. Trimming took 8 bases from V and 5 from J, leaving 13 bases between them.

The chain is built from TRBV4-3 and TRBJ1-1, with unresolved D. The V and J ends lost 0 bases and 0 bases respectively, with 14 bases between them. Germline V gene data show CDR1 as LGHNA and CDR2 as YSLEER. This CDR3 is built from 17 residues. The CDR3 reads CASSQDSRTQMNTEAFF. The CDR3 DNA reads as TGCGCCAGCAGCCAAGATTCGCGGACTCAAATGAACACTGAAGCTTTCTTT.

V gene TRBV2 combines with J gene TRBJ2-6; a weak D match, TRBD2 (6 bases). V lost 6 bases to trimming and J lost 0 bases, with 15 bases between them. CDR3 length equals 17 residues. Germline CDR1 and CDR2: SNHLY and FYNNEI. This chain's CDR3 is CASSAGTDFSGANVLTF. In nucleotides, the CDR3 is TGTGCCAGCAGCGCCGGGACTGACTTCTCTGGGGCCAACGTCCTGACTTTC.

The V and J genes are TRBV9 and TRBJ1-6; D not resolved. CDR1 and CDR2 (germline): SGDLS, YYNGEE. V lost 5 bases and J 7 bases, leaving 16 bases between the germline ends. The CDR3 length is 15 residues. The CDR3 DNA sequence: TGTGCCAGCAGGGGCCGGGAGGGCGGAAATTCACCCCTCCACTTT. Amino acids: CASRGREGGNSPLHF.

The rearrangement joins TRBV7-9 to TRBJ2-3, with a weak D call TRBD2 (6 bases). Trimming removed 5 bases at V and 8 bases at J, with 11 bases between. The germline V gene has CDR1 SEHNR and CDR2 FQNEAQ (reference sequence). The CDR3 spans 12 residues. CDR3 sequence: CASSPQTSTQYF. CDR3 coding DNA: TGTGCCAGCAGCCCCCAGACTAGTACGCAGTATTTT.

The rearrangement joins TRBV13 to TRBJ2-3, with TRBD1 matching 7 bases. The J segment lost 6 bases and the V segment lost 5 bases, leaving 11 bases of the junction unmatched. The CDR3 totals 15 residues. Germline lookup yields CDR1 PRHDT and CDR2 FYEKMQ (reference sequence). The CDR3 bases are TGTGCCAGCAGCACACGACAGGGCCGCCCGGATACGCAGTATTTT. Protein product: CASSTRQGRPDTQYF. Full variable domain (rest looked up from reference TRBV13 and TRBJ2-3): AAGVIQSPRHLIKEKRETATLKCYPIPRHDTVYWYQQGPGQDPQFLISFYEKMQSDKGSIPDRFSAQQFSDYHSELNMSSLELGDSALYFCASSTRQGRPDTQYFGPGTRLTVL.

The CDR3 region is CASSPTRTGPYGYTF. CDR3 coding DNA: TGTGCCAGCTCACCAACCCGGACAGGGCCCTATGGCTACACCTTC. The chain recombines TRBV18 with TRBJ1-2; 8 nucleotides match TRBD1. The CDR3 spans 15 residues. The V gene's germline CDR1 is KGHSH and CDR2 LQKENI. V lost 2 bases and J lost 4; bases outside the gene matches: 6.

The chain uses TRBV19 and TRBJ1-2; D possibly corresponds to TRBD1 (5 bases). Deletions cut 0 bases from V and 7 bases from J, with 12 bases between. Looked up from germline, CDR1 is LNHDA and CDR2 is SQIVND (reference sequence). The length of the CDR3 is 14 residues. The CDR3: CASSIDGGFGGYTF. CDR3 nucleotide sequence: TGTGCCAGTAGTATAGATGGGGGGTTCGGTGGCTACACCTTC. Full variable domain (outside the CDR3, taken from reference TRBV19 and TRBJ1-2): DGGITQSPKYLFRKEGQNVTLSCEQNLNHDAMYWYRQDPGQGLRLIYYSQIVNDFQKGDIAEGYSVSREKKESFPLTVTSAQKNPTAFYLCASSIDGGFGGYTFGSGTRLTVV.

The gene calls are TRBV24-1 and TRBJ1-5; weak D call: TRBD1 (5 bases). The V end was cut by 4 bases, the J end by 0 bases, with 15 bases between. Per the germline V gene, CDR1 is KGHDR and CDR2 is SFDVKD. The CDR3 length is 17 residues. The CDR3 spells CATSERGDGYSNQPQHF. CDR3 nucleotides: TGTGCCACCAGTGAACGGGGGGACGGCTATAGCAATCAGCCCCAGCATTTT.